The entry below gives a single T cell receptor delta chain sequence along with its context. This specimen comes from a study of gamma-delta T cells after stem cell transplantation. TCRdb processed the RT-PCR reads again with the CATT caller. The table shows some 1,300 delta-chain clones, with 5.5% to 6% occurring only once. Sequences were obtained from gamma-delta T cells. This receptor was obtained from a human donor. It is not recorded whose cells these are; they may come from a transplant donor.

The CDR3: CACDTGGYRSWDTRQMFF. The CDR3 region has the DNA TGTGCCTGTGACACTGGGGGATATCGCTCCTGGGACACCCGACAGATGTTTTTC. V is TRDV2 and J is TRDJ3, with 9 bases aligning to TRDD3. V dropped 1 base and J dropped 0; count of bases not matched to a gene: 3. Germline CDR1 reads GEAIGNYY; CDR2 reads EKD. CDR3 length: 18 amino acids.